A single T cell receptor (beta chain) is shown here with its context. The sample originates from a study of blood T cell repertoires in COVID-19. This CDR3 spans 14 amino acids. V was shortened by 4 bases and J by 5 bases, with 13 bases between the two germline ends. Germline V gene lookup returns CDR1 SGHRS and CDR2 YFSETQ. This table comes from immunoSEQ multiplex PCR, and its TCRdb copy is limited to in-frame clones, with some not included. The sample yields roughly 260,000 clones, around 90% seen once. The origin of this receptor is a man in his sixties who had recovered from COVID-19. The chain combines TRBV5-1 with TRBJ2-1; TRBD1 is a possible D gene (6 bases). The sequencing sample was made of peripheral blood. The DNA of the CDR3 is TGCGCCAGCAGCATCCAGGGGAACAACAATGAGCAGTTCTTC. It specifies CASSIQGNNNEQFF.